A selection of T cell receptor beta chains follows, all from one sample in a study of blood T cells in healthy people across ages. Via MiXCR, TCRdb re-called the 5' RACE reads, giving one row per CDR3 protein. The table lists over a million distinct CDR3 sequences, 35% to 45% of them singletons. The sequencing input was blood. The receptor source for this set is a woman aged 18-29 years in good health. The CDR3 runs from the conserved cysteine through the conserved F or W. Fields, in order: clone size, J gene, V gene, D gene, CDR3 DNA, CDR3 protein. D genes are given only for firm matches. Clone size is not always given. Where it is, it says once, few, many or a class for expanded clones.

>-|TRBJ2-1|TRBV5-1|-
TGCGCCAGCGGCTTGTTGCGGAGCTCCTACAATGAGCAGTTCTTC
CASGLLRSSYNEQFF
>many|TRBJ2-1|TRBV10-3|-
TGTGCCATCAGTGAGTCCGCCTACAATGAGCAGTTCTTC
CAISESAYNEQFF
>-|TRBJ2-4|TRBV20-1|TRBD2
TGCAGTGCTAGAGAGGCGGGAGGAAACATTCAGTACTTC
CSAREAGGNIQYF
>few|TRBJ2-1|TRBV5-8|-
TGTGCCAGCACCCAGCCGACTAGGTCCAATGAGCAGTTCTTC
CASTQPTRSNEQFF
>few|TRBJ2-3|TRBV3-1|-
TGCGCCAGCAGCCAGAGAGCGAGCACAGATACGCAGTATTTT
CASSQRASTDTQYF
>few|TRBJ2-3|TRBV12-5|TRBD2
TGTGCTAGTGGTTCTAGCGGTACTAGCACAGATACGCAGTATTTT
CASGSSGTSTDTQYF
>many|TRBJ1-2|TRBV29-1|-
TGCAGCGCCGGGACGGTCTATGGCTACACCTTC
CSAGTVYGYTF
>-|TRBJ2-7|TRBV27|-
TGTGCCAGCAGTTTAGCCACGGGCCACTACGAGCAGTACTTC
CASSLATGHYEQYF
>-|TRBJ2-5|TRBV6-6|TRBD2
TGTGCCAGCAGTGTCGCTAGCGGGGGCCATAAAGAGACCCAGTACTTC
CASSVASGGHKETQYF
>few|TRBJ2-3|TRBV9|-
TGTGCCAGCAGCGTAGCGGGACCCACGGGGGGCACGCAGTATTTT
CASSVAGPTGGTQYF
>-|TRBJ1-5|TRBV20-1|-
TGCAGTGCTGCCCGGCCAGTTTTGAGCAATCAGCCCCAGCATTTT
CSAARPVLSNQPQHF
>-|TRBJ2-3|TRBV20-1|-
TGCAGTGTCACGGGTTATCCGGGTCTGGAGGATACGCAGTATTTT
CSVTGYPGLEDTQYF
>-|TRBJ2-2|TRBV6-2/TRBV6-3|-
TGTGCCAGCGAAGGCCCCAGGTCCGGGGAGCTGTTTTTT
CASEGPRSGELFF
>once|TRBJ2-1|TRBV6-6|-
TGTGCCAGCAGTTACTCGCCCGGGCTTCGGAATGAGCAGTTCTTC
CASSYSPGLRNEQFF
>-|TRBJ2-1|TRBV28|TRBD2
TGTGCCAGCACCCCCTCCCCGGGACTAGCGGGTAGATTGAACAATGAGCAGTTCTTC
CASTPSPGLAGRLNNEQFF
>few|TRBJ2-5|TRBV2|-
TGTGCCAGCACAAGGCAATACCAAGAGACCCAGTACTTC
CASTRQYQETQYF
>-|TRBJ2-7|TRBV20-1|-
TGCAGTGCTTCCGGGCCCCAAAACGAGCAGTACTTC
CSASGPQNEQYF
>few|TRBJ1-2|TRBV12-3/TRBV12-4|-
TGTGCCAGCAGTTCGGCCCCATCCTCCTATGGCTACACCTTC
CASSSAPSSYGYTF